The 12 T cell receptor beta chains below all came from one sample that was sequenced in a study of technical replicates of blood from a handful of donors. Using immunoSEQ multiplex PCR, the repertoire was profiled, and TCRdb retains in-frame clones only, with some absent. Among about 100,000 clones listed, around 95% were seen once. The sequencing sample was made of T cells isolated from PBMCs. The receptors originated from a human donor in good health.

The J gene is TRBJ2-6, the V gene TRBV5-1; 11 bases agree with TRBD1. Germline V gene lookup returns CDR1 SGHRS and CDR2 YFSETQ. V was pared by 1 base and J by 3 bases, with 6 bases of the junction left unmatched. The length of the CDR3 is 18 residues. The CDR3 DNA reads TGCGCCAGCAGCTTGTATGGACAGGGGGCGCGTGGGGCCAACGTCCTGACTTTC. Residues: CASSLYGQGARGANVLTF.

V is TRBV5-6 and J is TRBJ2-7; 7 nucleotides agree with TRBD2. Germline lookup yields CDR1 SGHDT and CDR2 YYEEEE. CDR3 size: 16 residues. With 2 bases clipped from V and 4 bases from J, the junction kept 12 bases outside the gene matches. CDR3 sequence (DNA): TGTGCCAGCAGCTTTTTAGTCGCCGCGGGGGTTTACGAGCAGTACTTC. This gives the protein CASSFLVAAGVYEQYF. Together with reference TRBV5-6 and TRBJ2-7, the CDR3 gives the full variable domain: DAGVTQSPTHLIKTRGQQVTLRCSPKSGHDTVSWYQQALGQGPQFIFQYYEEEERQRGNFPDRFSGHQFPNYSSELNVNALLLGDSALYLCASSFLVAAGVYEQYFGPGTRLTVT.

The rearrangement joins TRBV27 to TRBJ2-5; the match to TRBD1 covers 9 bases. The CDR3 has 14 residues. With 3 bases clipped from V and 3 bases from J, the junction kept 2 bases outside the gene matches. In germline, CDR1 is MNHEY, CDR2 SMNVEV (reference sequence). CDR3 in DNA: TGTGCCAGCAGTTTGGGGACAGGGAAAGAGACCCAGTACTTC. It is translated as CASSLGTGKETQYF.

The CDR3 protein is CASSGQGLEQYF. The CDR3 nucleotides are TGTGCCAGCAGTGGGCAGGGTCTCGAGCAGTACTTC. V and J are TRBV27 and TRBJ2-7, with D perhaps TRBD1 (5 bases). V shed 5 bases and J shed 6 bases, with 11 bases lying between them. Germline CDR1 MNHEY, CDR2 SMNVEV (reference sequence). The CDR3 consists of 12 residues.

The chain is built from TRBV4-1 and TRBJ1-5; D gene unclear. The CDR3 is 16 amino acids. V lost 0 bases, J lost 3 bases, and 12 bases lay in between. Germline values: CDR1 MGHRA, CDR2 YSYEKL. The CDR3 coding sequence is TGCGCCAGCAGCCAAGATAGAACGGGGTTCAATCAGCCCCAGCATTTT. Protein sequence: CASSQDRTGFNQPQHF.

The CDR3 bases are TGTGCCAGCAGCTTACGGCCAGGGGAGCCGCCCCAGCATTTT. This sequence encodes CASSLRPGEPPQHF. The chain recombines TRBV7-8 with TRBJ1-5, with D possibly being TRBD1 (6 bases). The CDR3 spans 14 residues. Looked up from germline, CDR1 is SGHVS and CDR2 is FQNEAQ. Trimming stripped 2 bases from V and 9 bases from J, with 14 bases between. Variable domain in full (rest from reference TRBV7-8 and TRBJ1-5): GAGVSQSPRYKVAKRGQDVALRCDPISGHVSLFWYQQALGQGPEFLTYFQNEAQLDKSGLPSDRFFAERPEGSVSTLKIQRTQQEDSAVYLCASSLRPGEPPQHFGDGTRLSIL.

The rearrangement uses TRBV5-1 and TRBJ1-2; D is possibly TRBD1 (5 bases). Germline V gives CDR1 SGHRS, CDR2 YFSETQ. Trimming left V 3 bases short and J 8 bases short, with 26 bases between. The CDR3 spans 17 residues. In DNA form, the CDR3 reads TGCGCCAGCAGCTCCATAACTAATTCCAGGGTCCAAGCAGGCTACACCTTC. Encoded protein: CASSSITNSRVQAGYTF.

The chain links TRBV4-1 to TRBJ2-6; TRBD1 matches 12 bases. Germline CDR1 MGHRA, CDR2 YSYEKL. The CDR3 loop spans 18 amino acids. V lost 2 bases to trimming and J lost 3 bases; unmatched junction nucleotides: 5. CDR3 in DNA: TGCGCCAGCAGCCAAACCGGGACAGGGGGCGGTGGGGCCAACGTCCTGACTTTC. It yields the protein CASSQTGTGGGGANVLTF.

The V call is TRBV5-1, the J call TRBJ2-1; D is ambiguous. There are 15 residues in the CDR3. Between the trimmed V and J ends, which lost 1 base and 3 bases, there was a span of 11 bases. Germline loops: CDR1 SGHRS, CDR2 YFSETQ. CDR3 coding DNA: TGCGCCAGCAGCTTGTGGCCAGGTTACTACAATGAGCAGTTCTTC. It yields the protein CASSLWPGYYNEQFF.

The chain employs TRBV7-6 and TRBJ2-2; D gene unclear. V gave up 5 bases and J gave up 5 bases, with 15 bases separating them. This CDR3 has 15 residues. In germline, CDR1 is SGHVS, CDR2 FNYEAQ. The CDR3 is CASSPNSRSTGELFF. The DNA of the CDR3 is TGTGCCAGCAGCCCAAATTCCAGGTCTACCGGGGAGCTGTTTTTT.

The genes are TRBV11-3 and TRBJ2-1; 11 bases match TRBD2. Germline V lookup: CDR1 SGHNT, CDR2 YENEEA. V shed 5 bases, J shed 3 bases, and the junction held 3 bases outside the gene matches. The CDR3 is 15 residues long. The CDR3 nucleotides are TGTGCCAGCAGCGCGGGACTAGCGGACTACAATGAGCAGTTCTTC. Encoded protein: CASSAGLADYNEQFF.

The CDR3 here is CAWRGTGGNQPQHF. The DNA of the CDR3 is TGTGCCTGGAGGGGGACGGGAGGCAATCAGCCCCAGCATTTT. This chain uses TRBV30 with TRBJ1-5; the D gene is possibly TRBD1 (5 bases). The CDR3 extends over 14 amino acids. V lost 3 bases to trimming and J lost 2 bases, with 11 bases between them. From germline, CDR1 is GTSNPN and CDR2 SVGIG (reference sequence).